The clone carrying this T cell receptor beta chain has only one observation. Its specificity is unknown. This specimen belongs to a study of shared clonotypes between healthy human individuals. Method: immunoSEQ multiplex PCR; TCRdb's copy keeps in-frame clones and lacks some. In the table there are around 700,000 clones, roughly 70% of which are singletons. Germline V gene data show CDR1 as LNHNV and CDR2 as YYDKDF (reference sequence). This CDR3 comprises 14 residues. Trimming removed 1 base from V and 4 bases from J, with 10 bases in between. General observations from the study: Clonotypes shared by all four donors outscored non-shared clonotypes in generation probability.

Adult donors, all healthy and HIV-negative, had no recent acute infections or vaccinations. Sequenced input: memory CD4+ T cells sorted from blood. The subset here: CD45RA-negative fraction. The chain couples TRBV15 to TRBJ1-2; no reliable D call. The clonotype originates from a woman aged 25 to 39 in good health. The CDR3 region is CATSRGESGYGYTF. The CDR3 nucleotides read TGTGCCACCAGCAGAGGGGAGTCGGGCTATGGCTACACCTTC.